What follows are 2 T cell receptor beta chains derived from one specimen sequenced in a study of cytomegalovirus exposure and HLA in healthy donors. In the PCR, 60 Vbeta and 13 Jbeta primers were used. The data were produced by immunoSEQ multiplex PCR, yet TCRdb's version contains in-frame clones alone and is incomplete. The sample includes about 140,000 clones, 80% seen only once; the top ten take 1.2%. The source material was PBMCs. These receptors were collected from a female donor in good health and CMV-seronegative.

V usage is TRBV5-4 and J usage is TRBJ2-3; perhaps TRBD1 as D (6 bases). The length of the CDR3 is 17 residues. V was trimmed by 0 bases and J by 3 bases, leaving 17 bases between them. In germline, CDR1 is SGHNT, CDR2 YYREEE (reference sequence). The CDR3 loop is CASSLAGLLRGTDTQYF. The CDR3 DNA is TGTGCCAGCAGCTTGGCGGGCCTTCTGAGGGGGACAGATACGCAGTATTTT.

V gene TRBV27 combines with J gene TRBJ2-3; 9 nucleotides line up with TRBD2. Germline values: CDR1 MNHEY, CDR2 SMNVEV (reference sequence). The CDR3 consists of 16 residues. V dropped 2 bases and J dropped 6; count of bases not matched to a gene: 9. The CDR3 DNA follows: TGTGCCAGCAGTTTACAAGGCGGGAGGGCCGGCGATACGCAGTATTTT. This encodes CASSLQGGRAGDTQYF.